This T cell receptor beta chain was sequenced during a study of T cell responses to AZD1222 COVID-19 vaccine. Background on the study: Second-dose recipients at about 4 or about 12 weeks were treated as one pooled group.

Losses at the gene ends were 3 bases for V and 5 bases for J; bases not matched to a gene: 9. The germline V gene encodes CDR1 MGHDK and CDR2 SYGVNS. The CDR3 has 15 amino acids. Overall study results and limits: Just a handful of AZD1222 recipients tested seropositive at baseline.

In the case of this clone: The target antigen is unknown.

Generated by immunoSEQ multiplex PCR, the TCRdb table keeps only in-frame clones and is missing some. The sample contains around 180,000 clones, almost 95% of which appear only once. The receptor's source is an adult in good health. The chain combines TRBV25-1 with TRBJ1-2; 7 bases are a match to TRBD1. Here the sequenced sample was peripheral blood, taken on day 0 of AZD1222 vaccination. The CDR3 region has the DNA TGTGCCAGCAGTGACCACCAGGGGGTGGGGTATGGCTACACCTTC. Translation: CASSDHQGVGYGYTF.